This TCR beta chain was recovered during a study of OX40 agonist ivuxolimab in advanced cancers. General observations from the study: Some nonresponders also had low normalized T-cell clonal expansion. Clones of CD4+ and CD8+ blood T cells grew by week 6 at doses of 0.1 to 3.0 mg/kg.

In the case of this clone: Its antigen is undetermined.

Repertoires were generated with immunoSEQ multiplex PCR, while TCRdb's copy carries only in-frame clones and drops some. The sample holds around 59,000 clones; about nine tenths are singletons and the top ten take approximately 13%. Autoimmune disease history or systemic immunosuppression barred patients. Samples were taken at baseline and on day 1 of cycles 4 and 7. This receptor was identified in an adult with an advanced solid tumor such as melanoma, head and neck, liver or kidney cancer. Sequences were derived from CD4+ or CD8+ T cells sorted from blood, sampled in a trial of the OX40 agonist ivuxolimab.

CDR3 coding DNA: TGTGCCAGCAGCCTGAGTCCCTTTAGCGGGAGCACCACAGATACGCAGTATTTT. It is translated as CASSLSPFSGSTTDTQYF. V is TRBV9 and J is TRBJ2-3, with TRBD2 matching 9 bases. The CDR3 extends over 18 amino acids. V shed 4 bases, J shed 2 bases, and the junction held 14 bases outside the gene matches. Germline V gene lookup returns CDR1 SGDLS and CDR2 YYNGEE.